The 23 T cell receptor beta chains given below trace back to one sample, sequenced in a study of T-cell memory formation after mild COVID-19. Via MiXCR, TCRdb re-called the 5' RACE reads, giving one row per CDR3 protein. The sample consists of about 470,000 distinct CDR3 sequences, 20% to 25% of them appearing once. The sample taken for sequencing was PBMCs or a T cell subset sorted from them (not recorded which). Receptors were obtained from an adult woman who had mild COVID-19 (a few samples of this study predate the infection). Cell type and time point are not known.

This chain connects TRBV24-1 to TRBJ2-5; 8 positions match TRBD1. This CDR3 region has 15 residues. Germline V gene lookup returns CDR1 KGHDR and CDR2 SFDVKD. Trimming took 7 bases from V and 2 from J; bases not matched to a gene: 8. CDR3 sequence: CATSSQGAFQETQYF. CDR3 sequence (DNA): TGTGCCACCAGCTCCCAGGGGGCCTTTCAAGAGACCCAGTACTTC.

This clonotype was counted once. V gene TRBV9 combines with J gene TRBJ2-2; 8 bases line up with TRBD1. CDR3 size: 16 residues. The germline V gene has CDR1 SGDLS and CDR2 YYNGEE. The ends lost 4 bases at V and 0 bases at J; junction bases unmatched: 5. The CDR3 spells CASSSRQGTNTGELFF. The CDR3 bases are TGTGCCAGCAGCTCACGACAGGGGACGAACACCGGGGAGCTGTTTTTT.

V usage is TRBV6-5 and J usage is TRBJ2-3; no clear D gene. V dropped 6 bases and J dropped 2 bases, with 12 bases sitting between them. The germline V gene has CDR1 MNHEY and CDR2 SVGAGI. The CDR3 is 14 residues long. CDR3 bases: TGTGCCAGCAGCTTGGACGTGCACACAGATACGCAGTATTTT. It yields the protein CASSLDVHTDTQYF.

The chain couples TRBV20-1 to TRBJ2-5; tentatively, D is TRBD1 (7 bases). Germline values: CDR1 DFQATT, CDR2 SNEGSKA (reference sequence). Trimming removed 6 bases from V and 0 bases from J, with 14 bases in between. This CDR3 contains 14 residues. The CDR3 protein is CSAAGQIYQETQYF. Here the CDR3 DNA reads TGCAGTGCGGCGGGACAGATTTACCAAGAGACCCAGTACTTC.

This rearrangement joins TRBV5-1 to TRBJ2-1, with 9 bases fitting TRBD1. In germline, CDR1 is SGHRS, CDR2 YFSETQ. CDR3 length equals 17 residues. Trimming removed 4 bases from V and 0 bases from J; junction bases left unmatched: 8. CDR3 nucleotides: TGCGCCAGCAGCCGAAATCCGACAGGGGGCTCCTACAATGAGCAGTTCTTC. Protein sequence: CASSRNPTGGSYNEQFF.

The CDR3 here is CASRSGTPIHEQFF. The CDR3 region has the DNA TGTGCCAGCAGATCCGGGACTCCTATCCATGAGCAGTTCTTC. The J gene is TRBJ2-1, the V gene TRBV13, with a weak D call TRBD2 (6 bases). V was cut by 6 bases and J by 8 bases, with 17 bases left in between. The germline V gene encodes CDR1 PRHDT and CDR2 FYEKMQ (reference sequence). The CDR3 loop spans 14 amino acids.

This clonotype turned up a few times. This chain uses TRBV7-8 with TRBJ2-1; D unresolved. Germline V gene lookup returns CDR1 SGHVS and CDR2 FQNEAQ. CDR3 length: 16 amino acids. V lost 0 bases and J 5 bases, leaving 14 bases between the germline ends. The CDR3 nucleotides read TGTGCCAGCAGCTTAGCGCGGCTGCCCAGTCACAATGAGCAGTTCTTC. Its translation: CASSLARLPSHNEQFF.

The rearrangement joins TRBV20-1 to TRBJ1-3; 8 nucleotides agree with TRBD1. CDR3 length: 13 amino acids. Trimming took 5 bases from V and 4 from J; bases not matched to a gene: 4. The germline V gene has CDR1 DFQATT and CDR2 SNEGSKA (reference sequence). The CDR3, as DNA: TGCAGTGCTGTGACAGGGGACGGAAACACCATATATTTT. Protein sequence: CSAVTGDGNTIYF.

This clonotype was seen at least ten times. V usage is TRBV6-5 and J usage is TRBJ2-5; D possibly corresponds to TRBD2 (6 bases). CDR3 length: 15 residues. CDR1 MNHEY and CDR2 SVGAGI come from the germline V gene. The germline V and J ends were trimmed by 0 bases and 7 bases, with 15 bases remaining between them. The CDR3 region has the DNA TGTGCCAGCAGTTACTCAACAGATCTCGGGGGGACCCAGTACTTC. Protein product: CASSYSTDLGGTQYF.

As DNA, the CDR3 is TGTGCCAGCAGCGCAGCACAGGTTGTCATCTATGGCTACACCTTC. Translated: CASSAAQVVIYGYTF. The rearrangement joins TRBV7-9 to TRBJ1-2, with D perhaps matching TRBD1 (5 bases). CDR1 is SEHNR and CDR2 is FQNEAQ in the germline V gene (reference sequence). The CDR3 is 15 residues long. Trimming cost V 5 bases and J 4 bases, with 17 bases left between them.

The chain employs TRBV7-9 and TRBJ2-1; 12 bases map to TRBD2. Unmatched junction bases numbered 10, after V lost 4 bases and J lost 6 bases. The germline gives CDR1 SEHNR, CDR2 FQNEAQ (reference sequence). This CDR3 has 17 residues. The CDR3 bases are TGTGCCAGCAGCTATGGACTAGCGGGATGGTCTTCCAATGAGCAGTTCTTC. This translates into CASSYGLAGWSSNEQFF.

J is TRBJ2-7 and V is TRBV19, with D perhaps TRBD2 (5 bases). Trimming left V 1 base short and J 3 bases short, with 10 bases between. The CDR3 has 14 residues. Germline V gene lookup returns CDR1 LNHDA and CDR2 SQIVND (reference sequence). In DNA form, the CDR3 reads TGTGCCAGTAGTATAGGTCCGGGGATCTACGAGCAGTACTTC. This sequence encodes CASSIGPGIYEQYF.

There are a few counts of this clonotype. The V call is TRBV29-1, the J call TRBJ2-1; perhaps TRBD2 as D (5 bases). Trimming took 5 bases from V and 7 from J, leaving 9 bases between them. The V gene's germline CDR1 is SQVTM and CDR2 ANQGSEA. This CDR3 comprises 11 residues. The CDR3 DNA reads TGCAGCGTTAGTACGGGGAATGAGCAGTTCTTC. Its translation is CSVSTGNEQFF.

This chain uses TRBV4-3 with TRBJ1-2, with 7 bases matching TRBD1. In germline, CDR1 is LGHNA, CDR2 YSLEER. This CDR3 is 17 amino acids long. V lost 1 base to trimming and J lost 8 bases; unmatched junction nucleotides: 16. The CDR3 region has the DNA TGCGCCAGCAGCCAAGGAACCCCGGGACAGCCTATGGGGGGCTACACCTTC. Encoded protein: CASSQGTPGQPMGGYTF.

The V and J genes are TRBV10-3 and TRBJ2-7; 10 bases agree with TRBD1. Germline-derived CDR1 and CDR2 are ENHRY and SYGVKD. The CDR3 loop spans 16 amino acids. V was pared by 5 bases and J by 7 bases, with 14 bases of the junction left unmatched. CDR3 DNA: TGTGCCATCAGTCTGAACCCGGGACAGGGGCTATGGGAGCAGTACTTC. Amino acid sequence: CAISLNPGQGLWEQYF.

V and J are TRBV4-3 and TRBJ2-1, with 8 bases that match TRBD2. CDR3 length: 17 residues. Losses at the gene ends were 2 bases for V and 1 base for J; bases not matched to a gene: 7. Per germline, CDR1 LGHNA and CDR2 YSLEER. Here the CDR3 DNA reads TGCGCCAGCAGCCAAACACTAGCGGCGTATTCCTACAATGAGCAGTTCTTC. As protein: CASSQTLAAYSYNEQFF.

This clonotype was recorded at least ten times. The CDR3 nucleotides read TGTGCCAGCAGCTTAGCGCCACGGACCCGTAAAACCACAGATACGCAGTATTTT. Amino acid sequence: CASSLAPRTRKTTDTQYF. This chain connects TRBV7-2 to TRBJ2-3; D not resolved. This CDR3 spans 18 amino acids. Germline loops: CDR1 SGHTA, CDR2 FQGNSA. The ends were cut back, 0 bases at V and 2 bases at J, with 18 bases in the middle.

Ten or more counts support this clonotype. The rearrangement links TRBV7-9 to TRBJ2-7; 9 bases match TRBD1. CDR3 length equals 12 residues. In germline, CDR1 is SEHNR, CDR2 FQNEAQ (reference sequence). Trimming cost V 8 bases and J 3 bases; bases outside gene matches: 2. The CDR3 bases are TGTGCCAGCGGGACAGGGCTCTACGAGCAGTACTTC. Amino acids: CASGTGLYEQYF.

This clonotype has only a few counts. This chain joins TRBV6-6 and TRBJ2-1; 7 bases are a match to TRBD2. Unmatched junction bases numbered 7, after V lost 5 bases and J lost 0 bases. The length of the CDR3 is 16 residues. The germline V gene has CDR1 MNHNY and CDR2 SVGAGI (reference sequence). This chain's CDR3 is CASSNQRGSSYNEQFF. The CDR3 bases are TGTGCCAGCAGTAATCAGCGGGGAAGCTCCTACAATGAGCAGTTCTTC.

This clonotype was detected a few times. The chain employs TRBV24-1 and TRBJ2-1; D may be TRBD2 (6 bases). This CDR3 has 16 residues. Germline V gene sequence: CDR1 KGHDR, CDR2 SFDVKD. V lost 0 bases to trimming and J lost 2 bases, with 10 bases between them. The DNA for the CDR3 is TGTGCCACCAGTGATTTGTTGGGGGAGGCCTACAATGAGCAGTTCTTC. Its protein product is CATSDLLGEAYNEQFF.

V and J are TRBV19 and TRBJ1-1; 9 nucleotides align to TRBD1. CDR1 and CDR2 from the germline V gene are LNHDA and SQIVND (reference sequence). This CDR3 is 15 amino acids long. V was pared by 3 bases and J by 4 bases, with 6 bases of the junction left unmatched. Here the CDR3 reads CASSIGTGFGTEAFF. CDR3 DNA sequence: TGTGCCAGTAGTATCGGGACAGGGTTTGGCACTGAAGCTTTCTTT.

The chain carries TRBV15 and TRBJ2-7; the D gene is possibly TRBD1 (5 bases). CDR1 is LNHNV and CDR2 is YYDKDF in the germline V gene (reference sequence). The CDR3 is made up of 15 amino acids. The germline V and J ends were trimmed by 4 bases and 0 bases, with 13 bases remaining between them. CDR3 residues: CATSISTVSSYEQYF. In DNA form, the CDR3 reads TGTGCCACCAGCATCTCGACAGTTAGCTCCTACGAGCAGTACTTC.

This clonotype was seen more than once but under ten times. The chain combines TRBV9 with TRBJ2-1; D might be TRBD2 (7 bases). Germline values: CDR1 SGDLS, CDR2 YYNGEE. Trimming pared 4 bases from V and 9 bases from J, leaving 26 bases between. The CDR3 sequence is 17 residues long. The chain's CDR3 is CASSHSRWRGGLGEQFF. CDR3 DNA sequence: TGTGCCAGCAGCCACAGTCGGTGGAGGGGGGGCCTAGGTGAGCAGTTCTTC.